This TCR beta chain was sequenced in a study of OX40 agonist ivuxolimab in advanced cancers. With 4 bases clipped from V and 5 bases from J, the junction kept 5 bases outside the gene matches. There are 15 residues in the CDR3. Germline V gene sequence: CDR1 WNHNN, CDR2 SYGVQD (reference sequence). The assay was immunoSEQ multiplex PCR, and TCRdb's table has in-frame clones only and misses some. Of around 66,000 clones listed, roughly 85% are singletons. The chain uses TRBV10-1 and TRBJ1-4; 9 bases agree with TRBD1. The specimen was CD4+ or CD8+ T cells sorted from blood, collected in a trial of the OX40 agonist ivuxolimab. The receptor comes from an adult with an advanced solid tumor such as melanoma, head and neck, liver or kidney cancer. The CDR3 coding sequence is TGCGCCAGCAGTGGCGACAGGGGGAAGAATGAAAAACTGTTTTTT. It codes for CASSGDRGKNEKLFF.